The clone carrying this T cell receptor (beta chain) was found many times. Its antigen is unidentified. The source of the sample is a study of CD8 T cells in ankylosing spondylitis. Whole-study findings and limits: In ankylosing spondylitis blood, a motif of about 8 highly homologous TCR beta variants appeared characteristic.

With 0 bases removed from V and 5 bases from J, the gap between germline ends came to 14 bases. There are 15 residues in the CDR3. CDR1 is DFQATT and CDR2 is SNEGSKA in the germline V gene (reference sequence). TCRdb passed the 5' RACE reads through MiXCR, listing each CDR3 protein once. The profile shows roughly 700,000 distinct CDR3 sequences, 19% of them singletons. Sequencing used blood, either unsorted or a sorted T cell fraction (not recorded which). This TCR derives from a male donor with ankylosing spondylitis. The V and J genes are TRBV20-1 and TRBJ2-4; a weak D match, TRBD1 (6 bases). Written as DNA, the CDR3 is TGCAGTGCTAGAGATGTCAGGGGCGGAGAAAACATTCAGTACTTC. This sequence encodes CSARDVRGGENIQYF.